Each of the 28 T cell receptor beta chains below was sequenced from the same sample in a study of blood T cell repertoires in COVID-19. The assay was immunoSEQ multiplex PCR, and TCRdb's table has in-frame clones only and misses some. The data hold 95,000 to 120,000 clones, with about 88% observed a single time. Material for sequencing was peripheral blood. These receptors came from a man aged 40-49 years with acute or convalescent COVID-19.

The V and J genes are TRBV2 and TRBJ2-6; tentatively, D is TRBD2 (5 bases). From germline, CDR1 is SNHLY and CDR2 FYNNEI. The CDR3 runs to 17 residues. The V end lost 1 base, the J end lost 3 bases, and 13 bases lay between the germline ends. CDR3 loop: CASSEVSILGGANVLTF. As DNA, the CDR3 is TGTGCCAGCAGTGAAGTCTCTATACTAGGTGGGGCCAACGTCCTGACTTTC. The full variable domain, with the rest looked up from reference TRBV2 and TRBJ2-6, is EPEVTQTPSHQVTQMGQEVILRCVPISNHLYFYWYRQILGQKVEFLVSFYNNEISEKSEIFDDQFSVERPDGSNFTLKIRSTKLEDSAMYFCASSEVSILGGANVLTFGAGSRLTVL.

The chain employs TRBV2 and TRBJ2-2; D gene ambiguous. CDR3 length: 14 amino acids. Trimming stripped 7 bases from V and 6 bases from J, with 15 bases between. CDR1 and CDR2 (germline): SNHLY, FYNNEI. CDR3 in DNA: TGTGCCAGCAAGTCGAGCGATTTCTCCGGGGAGCTGTTTTTT. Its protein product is CASKSSDFSGELFF.

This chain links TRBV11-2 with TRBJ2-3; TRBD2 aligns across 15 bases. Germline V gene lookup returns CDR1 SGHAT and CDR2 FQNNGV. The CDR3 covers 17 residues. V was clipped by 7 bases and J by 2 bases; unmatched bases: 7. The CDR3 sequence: CASTLGLAGGYTDTQYF. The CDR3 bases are TGTGCCAGCACCTTGGGACTAGCGGGGGGTTACACAGATACGCAGTATTTT.

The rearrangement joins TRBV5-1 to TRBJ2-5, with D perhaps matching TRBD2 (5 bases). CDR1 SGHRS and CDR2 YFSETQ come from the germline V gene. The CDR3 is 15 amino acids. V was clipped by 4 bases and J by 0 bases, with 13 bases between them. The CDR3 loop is CASSGLTGYQETQYF. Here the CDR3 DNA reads TGCGCCAGCAGCGGCCTGACGGGGTACCAAGAGACCCAGTACTTC.

As DNA, the CDR3 is TGTGCCAGCAGTGCTCCCGGGACAGGGCGGTATGGCTACACCTTC. Translating it yields CASSAPGTGRYGYTF. The genes are TRBV28 and TRBJ1-2; 9 bases are a match to TRBD1. Germline V gene data show CDR1 as MDHEN and CDR2 as SYDVKM. The CDR3 has 15 residues. V was clipped by 5 bases and J by 5 bases; unmatched bases: 9.

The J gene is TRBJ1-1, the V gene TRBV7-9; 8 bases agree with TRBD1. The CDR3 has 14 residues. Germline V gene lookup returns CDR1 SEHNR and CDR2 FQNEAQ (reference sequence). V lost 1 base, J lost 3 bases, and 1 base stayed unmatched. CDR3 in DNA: TGTGCCAGCAGCTTAGGCAGGGGGCACACTGAAGCTTTCTTT. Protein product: CASSLGRGHTEAFF.

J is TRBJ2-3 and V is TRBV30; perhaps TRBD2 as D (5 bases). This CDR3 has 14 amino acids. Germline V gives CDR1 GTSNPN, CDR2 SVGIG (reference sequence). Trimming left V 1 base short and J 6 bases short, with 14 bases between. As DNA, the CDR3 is TGTGCCTGGAGTGAGGGATCGGGGTTTGATACGCAGTATTTT. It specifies CAWSEGSGFDTQYF.

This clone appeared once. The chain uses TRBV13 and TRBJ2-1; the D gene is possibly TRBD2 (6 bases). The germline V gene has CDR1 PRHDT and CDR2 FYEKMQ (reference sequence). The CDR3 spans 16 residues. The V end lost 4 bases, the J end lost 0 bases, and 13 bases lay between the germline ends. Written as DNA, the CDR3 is TGTGCCAGCAGCTCAGAAGGGGAGGTCTCCTACAATGAGCAGTTCTTC. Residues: CASSSEGEVSYNEQFF.

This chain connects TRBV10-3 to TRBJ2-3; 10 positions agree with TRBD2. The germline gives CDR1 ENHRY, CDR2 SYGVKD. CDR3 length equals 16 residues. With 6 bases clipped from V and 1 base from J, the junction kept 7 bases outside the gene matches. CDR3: CAISETSGWGTDTQYF. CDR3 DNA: TGTGCCATCAGCGAGACTAGCGGGTGGGGCACAGATACGCAGTATTTT.

The CDR3 bases are TGTGCCAGCAGCATCCACAGGGACAGGGCGGATGAGCAGTACTTC. Amino acid sequence: CASSIHRDRADEQYF. The genes are TRBV21-1 and TRBJ2-7; the table's TRBD1 call for D was not verified on the DNA. TRBV21-1 is shown as a pseudogene. The CDR3 is 15 amino acids.

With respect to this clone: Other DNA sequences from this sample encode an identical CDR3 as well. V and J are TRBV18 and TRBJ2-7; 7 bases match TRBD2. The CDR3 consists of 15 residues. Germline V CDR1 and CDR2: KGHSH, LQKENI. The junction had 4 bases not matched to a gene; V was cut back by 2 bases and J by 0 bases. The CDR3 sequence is CASSPGAGSSYEQYF. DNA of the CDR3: TGTGCCAGCTCACCAGGAGCGGGGAGCTCCTACGAGCAGTACTTC.

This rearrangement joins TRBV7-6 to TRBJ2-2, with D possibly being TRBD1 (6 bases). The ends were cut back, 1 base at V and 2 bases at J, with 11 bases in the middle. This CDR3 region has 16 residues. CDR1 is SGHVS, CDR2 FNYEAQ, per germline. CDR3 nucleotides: TGTGCCAGCAGCTTAGGCCAGGGGCACAACACCGGGGAGCTGTTTTTT. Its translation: CASSLGQGHNTGELFF.

The chain's CDR3 is CASSPVAGKNIQYF. CDR3 DNA: TGTGCCAGCAGCCCCGTCGCGGGGAAAAACATTCAGTACTTC. This rearrangement joins TRBV7-9 to TRBJ2-4; TRBD2 is a possible D gene (6 bases). Per germline, CDR1 SEHNR and CDR2 FQNEAQ (reference sequence). The CDR3 loop spans 14 amino acids. V dropped 5 bases and J dropped 4 bases, with 12 bases sitting between them. The whole variable domain, remainder taken from reference TRBV7-9 and TRBJ2-4, is DTGVSQNPRHKITKRGQNVTFRCDPISEHNRLYWYRQTLGQGPEFLTYFQNEAQLEKSRLLSDRFSAERPKGSFSTLEIQRTEQGDSAMYLCASSPVAGKNIQYFGAGTRLSVL.

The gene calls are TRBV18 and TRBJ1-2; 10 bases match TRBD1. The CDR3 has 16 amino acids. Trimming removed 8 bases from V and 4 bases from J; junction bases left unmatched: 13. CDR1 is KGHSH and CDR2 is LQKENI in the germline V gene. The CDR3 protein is CASTEGRDRGGYGYTF. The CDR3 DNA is TGTGCCAGCACCGAAGGCCGGGACAGGGGAGGCTATGGCTACACCTTC.

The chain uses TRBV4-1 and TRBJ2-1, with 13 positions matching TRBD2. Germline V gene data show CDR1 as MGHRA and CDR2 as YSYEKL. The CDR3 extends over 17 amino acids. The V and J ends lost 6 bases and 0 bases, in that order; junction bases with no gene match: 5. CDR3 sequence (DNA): TGCGCCAGCAGGGGACTAGCGGGGCCAGGCTCCTACAATGAGCAGTTCTTC. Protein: CASRGLAGPGSYNEQFF.

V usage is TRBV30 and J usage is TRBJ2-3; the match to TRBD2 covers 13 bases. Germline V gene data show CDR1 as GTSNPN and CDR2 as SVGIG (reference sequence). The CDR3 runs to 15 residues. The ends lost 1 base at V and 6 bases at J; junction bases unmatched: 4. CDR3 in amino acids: CAWSAQTSGGDTQYF. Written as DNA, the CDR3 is TGTGCCTGGAGTGCACAGACTAGCGGGGGGGATACGCAGTATTTT.

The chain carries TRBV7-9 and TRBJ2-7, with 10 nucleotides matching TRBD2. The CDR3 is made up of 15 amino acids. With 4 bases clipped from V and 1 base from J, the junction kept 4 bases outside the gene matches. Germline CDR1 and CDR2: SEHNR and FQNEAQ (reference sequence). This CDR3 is CASSSLAGGSYEQYF. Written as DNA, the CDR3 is TGTGCCAGCAGCTCCTTAGCGGGAGGATCCTACGAGCAGTACTTC.

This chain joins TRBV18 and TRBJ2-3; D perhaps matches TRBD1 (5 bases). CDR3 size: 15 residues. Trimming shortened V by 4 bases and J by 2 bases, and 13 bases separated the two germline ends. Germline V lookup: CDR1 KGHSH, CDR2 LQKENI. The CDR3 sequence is CASSLQMTVTDTQYF. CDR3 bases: TGTGCCAGCTCACTACAAATGACAGTCACAGATACGCAGTATTTT.

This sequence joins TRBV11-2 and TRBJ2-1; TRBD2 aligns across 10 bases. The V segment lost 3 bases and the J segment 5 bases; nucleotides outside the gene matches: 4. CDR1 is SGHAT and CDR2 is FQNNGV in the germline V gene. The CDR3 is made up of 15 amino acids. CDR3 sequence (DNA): TGTGCCAGCAGCTTCCTAGCGGGGGCGGACAATGAGCAGTTCTTC. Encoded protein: CASSFLAGADNEQFF.

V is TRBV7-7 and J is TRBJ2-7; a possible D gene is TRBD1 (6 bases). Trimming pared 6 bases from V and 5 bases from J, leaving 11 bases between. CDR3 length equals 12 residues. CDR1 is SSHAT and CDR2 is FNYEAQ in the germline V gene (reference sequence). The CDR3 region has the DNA TGTGCCAGCAGAACAGGGACCAACGAGCAGTACTTC. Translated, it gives CASRTGTNEQYF.

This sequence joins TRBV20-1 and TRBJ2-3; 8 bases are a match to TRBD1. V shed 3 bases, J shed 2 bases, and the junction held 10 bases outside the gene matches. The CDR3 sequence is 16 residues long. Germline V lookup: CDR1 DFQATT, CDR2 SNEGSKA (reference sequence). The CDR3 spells CSASPGTGSITDTQYF. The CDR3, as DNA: TGCAGTGCTAGTCCTGGGACAGGATCGATCACAGATACGCAGTATTTT.

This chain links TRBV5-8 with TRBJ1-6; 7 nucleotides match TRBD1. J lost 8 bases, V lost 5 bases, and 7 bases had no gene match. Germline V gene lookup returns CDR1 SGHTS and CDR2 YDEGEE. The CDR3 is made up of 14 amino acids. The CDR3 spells CASSIGQVYSPLHF. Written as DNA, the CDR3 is TGTGCCAGCAGTATCGGACAGGTCTATTCACCCCTCCACTTT.

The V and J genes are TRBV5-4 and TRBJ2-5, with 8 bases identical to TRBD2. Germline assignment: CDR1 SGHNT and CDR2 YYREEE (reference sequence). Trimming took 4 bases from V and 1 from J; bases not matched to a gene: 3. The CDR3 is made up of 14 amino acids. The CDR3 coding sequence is TGTGCCAGCAGCCCCGGGGGGGTCCAAGAGACCCAGTACTTC. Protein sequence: CASSPGGVQETQYF.

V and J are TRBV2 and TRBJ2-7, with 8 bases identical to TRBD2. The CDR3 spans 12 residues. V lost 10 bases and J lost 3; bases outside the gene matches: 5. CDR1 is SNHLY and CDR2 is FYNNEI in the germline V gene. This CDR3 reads CATTGTSYEQYF. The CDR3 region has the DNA TGTGCCACCACTGGGACTAGCTACGAGCAGTACTTC.

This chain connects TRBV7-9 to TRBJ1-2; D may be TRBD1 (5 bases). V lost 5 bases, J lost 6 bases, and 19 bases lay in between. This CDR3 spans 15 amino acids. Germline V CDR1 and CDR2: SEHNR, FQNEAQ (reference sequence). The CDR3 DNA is TGTGCCAGCAGCGCGGACTGGGGGGAAAGTAATGGCTACACCTTC. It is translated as CASSADWGESNGYTF.

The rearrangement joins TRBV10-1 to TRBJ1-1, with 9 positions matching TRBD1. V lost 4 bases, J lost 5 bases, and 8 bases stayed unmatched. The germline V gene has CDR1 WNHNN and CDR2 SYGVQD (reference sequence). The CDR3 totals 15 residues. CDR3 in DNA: TGCGCCAGCAGTGTGGGGACAGGGAGCGCAACTGAAGCTTTCTTT. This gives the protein CASSVGTGSATEAFF.

DNA of the CDR3: TGTGCCAGCAGCCATGGACAGGGCTTCAGTGAAGCTTTCTTT. Its translation is CASSHGQGFSEAFF. The V and J genes are TRBV4-2 and TRBJ1-1; 8 nucleotides line up with TRBD1. Germline CDR1 and CDR2: LGHNA and YNFKEQ. The CDR3 covers 14 residues. V lost 3 bases and J lost 7; bases outside the gene matches: 7.

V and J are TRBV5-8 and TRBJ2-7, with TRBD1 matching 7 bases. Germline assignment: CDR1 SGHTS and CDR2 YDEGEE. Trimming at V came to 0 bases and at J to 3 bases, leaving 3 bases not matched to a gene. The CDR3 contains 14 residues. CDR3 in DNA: TGTGCCAGCAGCTTGGAGGGACAGATCTACGAGCAGTACTTC. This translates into CASSLEGQIYEQYF.